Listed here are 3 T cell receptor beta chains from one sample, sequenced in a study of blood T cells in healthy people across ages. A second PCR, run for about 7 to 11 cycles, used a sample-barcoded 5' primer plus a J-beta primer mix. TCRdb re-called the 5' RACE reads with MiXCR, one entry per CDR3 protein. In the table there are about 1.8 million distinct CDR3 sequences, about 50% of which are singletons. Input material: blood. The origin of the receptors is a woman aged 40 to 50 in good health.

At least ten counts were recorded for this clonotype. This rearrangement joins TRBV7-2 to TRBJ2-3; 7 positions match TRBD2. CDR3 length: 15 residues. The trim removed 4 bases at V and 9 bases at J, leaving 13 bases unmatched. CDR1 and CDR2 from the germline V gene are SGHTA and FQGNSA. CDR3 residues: CASSSSGATTVTQYF. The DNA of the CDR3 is TGTGCCAGCAGCTCGAGCGGGGCCACTACGGTAACGCAGTATTTT.

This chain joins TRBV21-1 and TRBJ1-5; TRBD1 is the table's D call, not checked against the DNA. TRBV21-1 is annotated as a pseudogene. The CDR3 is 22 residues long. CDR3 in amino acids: CASSKGTLAISPSISNNQPQHF. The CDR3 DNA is TGTGCCAGCAGCAAAGGGACTTTAGCAATCAGCCCCAGCATTTCAAACAATCAGCCCCAGCATTTT.

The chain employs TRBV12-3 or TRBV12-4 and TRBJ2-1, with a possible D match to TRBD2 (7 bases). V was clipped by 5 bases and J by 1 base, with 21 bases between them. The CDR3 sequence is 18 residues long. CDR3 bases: TGTGCCAGCAGTACCCGTGGGGGGGGGGCAAGGTCCTACAATGAGCAGTTCTTC. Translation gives CASSTRGGGARSYNEQFF.